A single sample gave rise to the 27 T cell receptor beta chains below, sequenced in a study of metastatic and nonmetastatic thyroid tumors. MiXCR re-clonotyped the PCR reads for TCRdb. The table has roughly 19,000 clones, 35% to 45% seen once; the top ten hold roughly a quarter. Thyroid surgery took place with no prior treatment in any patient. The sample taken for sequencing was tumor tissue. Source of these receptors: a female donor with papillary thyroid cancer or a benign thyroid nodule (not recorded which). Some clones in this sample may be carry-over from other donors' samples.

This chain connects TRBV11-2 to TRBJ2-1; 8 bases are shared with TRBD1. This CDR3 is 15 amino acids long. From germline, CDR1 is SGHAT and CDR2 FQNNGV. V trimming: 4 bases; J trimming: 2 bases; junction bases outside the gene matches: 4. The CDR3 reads CASSSRQGTYNEQFF. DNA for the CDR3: TGTGCCAGCAGCTCCAGACAGGGGACCTACAATGAGCAGTTCTTC.

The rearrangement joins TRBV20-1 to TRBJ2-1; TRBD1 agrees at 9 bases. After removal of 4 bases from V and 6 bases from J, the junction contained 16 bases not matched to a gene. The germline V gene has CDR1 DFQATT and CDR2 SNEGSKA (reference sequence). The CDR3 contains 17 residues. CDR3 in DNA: TGCAGTGCTACAGATAATTACAGGGGGCTGCGGCCCAATGAGCAGTTCTTC. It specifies CSATDNYRGLRPNEQFF.

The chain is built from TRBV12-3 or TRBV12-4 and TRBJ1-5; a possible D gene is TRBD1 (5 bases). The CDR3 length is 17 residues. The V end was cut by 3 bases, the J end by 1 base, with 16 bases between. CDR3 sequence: CASSFFNWGESNQPQHF. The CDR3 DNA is TGTGCCAGCAGTTTTTTTAACTGGGGGGAAAGCAATCAGCCCCAGCATTTT.

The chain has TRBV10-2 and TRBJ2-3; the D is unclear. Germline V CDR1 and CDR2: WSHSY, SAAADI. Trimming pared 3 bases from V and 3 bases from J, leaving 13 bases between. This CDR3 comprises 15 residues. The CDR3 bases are TGCGCCAGCAGTGAAAGGAGCCGCCCTACAGATACGCAGTATTTT. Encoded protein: CASSERSRPTDTQYF.

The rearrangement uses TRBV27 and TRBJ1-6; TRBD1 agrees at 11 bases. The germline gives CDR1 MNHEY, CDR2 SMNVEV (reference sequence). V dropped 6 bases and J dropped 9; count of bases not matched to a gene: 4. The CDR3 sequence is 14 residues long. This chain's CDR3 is CASRADRGPSPLHF. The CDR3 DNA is TGTGCCAGCAGGGCGGACAGGGGGCCTTCACCCCTCCACTTT.

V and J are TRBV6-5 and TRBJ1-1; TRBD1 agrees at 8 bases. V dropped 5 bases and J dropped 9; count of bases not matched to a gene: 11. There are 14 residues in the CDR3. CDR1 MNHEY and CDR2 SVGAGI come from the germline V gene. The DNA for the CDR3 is TGTGCCAGCAGTAACCCGGGACAGGCAGAAAAAGCTTTCTTT. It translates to CASSNPGQAEKAFF.

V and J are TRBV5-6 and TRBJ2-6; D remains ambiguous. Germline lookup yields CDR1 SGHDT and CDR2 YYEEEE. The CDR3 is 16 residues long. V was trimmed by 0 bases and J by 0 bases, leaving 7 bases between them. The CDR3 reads CASSLDSHSGANVLTF. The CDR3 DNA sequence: TGTGCCAGCAGCTTGGACAGTCACTCTGGGGCCAACGTCCTGACTTTC.

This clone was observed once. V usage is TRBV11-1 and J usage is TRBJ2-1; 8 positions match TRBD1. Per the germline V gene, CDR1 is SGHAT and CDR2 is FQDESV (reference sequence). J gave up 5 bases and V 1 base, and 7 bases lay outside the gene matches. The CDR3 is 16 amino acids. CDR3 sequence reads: CASSLVTGTGNNEQFF. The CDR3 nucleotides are TGTGCCAGCAGCTTAGTAACCGGGACAGGTAACAATGAGCAGTTCTTC.

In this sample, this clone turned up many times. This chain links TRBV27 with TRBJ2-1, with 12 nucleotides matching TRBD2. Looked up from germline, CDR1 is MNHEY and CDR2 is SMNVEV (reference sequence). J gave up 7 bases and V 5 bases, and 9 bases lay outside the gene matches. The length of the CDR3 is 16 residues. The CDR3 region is CASSHRLAGAVNEQFF. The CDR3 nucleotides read TGTGCCAGCAGTCACCGACTAGCGGGAGCCGTAAATGAGCAGTTCTTC.

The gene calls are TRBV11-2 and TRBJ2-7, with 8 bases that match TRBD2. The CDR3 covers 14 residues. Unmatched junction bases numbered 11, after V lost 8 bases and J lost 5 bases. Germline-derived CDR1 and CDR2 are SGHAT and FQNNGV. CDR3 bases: TGTGCCAGCCACCCGGCGGGACTAGTTGACGAGCAGTACTTC. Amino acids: CASHPAGLVDEQYF.

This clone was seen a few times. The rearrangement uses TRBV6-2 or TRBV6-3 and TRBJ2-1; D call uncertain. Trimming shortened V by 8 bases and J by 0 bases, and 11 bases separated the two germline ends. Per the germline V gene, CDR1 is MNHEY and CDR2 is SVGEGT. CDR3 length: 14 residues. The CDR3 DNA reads TGTGCCAGCTGCAGGTCCAGCTCCTACAATGAGCAGTTCTTC. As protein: CASCRSSSYNEQFF.

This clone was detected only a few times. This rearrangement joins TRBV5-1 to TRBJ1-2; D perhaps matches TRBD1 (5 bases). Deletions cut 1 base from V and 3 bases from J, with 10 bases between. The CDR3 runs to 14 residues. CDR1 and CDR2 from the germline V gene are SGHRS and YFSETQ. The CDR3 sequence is CASSLRGVDYGYTF. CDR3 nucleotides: TGCGCCAGCAGCTTGCGGGGGGTGGACTATGGCTACACCTTC.

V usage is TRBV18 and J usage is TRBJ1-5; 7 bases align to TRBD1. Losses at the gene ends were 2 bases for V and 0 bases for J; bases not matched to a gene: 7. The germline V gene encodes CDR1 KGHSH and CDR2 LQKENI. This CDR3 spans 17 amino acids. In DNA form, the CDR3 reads TGTGCCAGCTCACCATACCGGGACAGCAATAGCAATCAGCCCCAGCATTTT. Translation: CASSPYRDSNSNQPQHF.

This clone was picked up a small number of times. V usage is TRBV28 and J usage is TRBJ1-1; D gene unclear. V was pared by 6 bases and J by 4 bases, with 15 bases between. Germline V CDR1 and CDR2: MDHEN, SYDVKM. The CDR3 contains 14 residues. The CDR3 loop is CASSIGPGGTEAFF. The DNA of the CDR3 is TGTGCCAGCAGCATAGGGCCCGGTGGCACTGAAGCTTTCTTT.

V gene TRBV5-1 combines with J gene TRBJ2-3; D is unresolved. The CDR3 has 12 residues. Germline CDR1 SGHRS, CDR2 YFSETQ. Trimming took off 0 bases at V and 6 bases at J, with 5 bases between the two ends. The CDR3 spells CASSLERDTQYF. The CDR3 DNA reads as TGCGCCAGCAGCTTGGAACGGGATACGCAGTATTTT.

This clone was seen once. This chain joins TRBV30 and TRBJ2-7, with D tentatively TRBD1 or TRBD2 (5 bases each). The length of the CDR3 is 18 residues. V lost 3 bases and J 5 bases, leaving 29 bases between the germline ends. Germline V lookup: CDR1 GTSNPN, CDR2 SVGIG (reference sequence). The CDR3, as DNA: TGTGCCTGGAGAGACACGAGGTTTGGGACCACTGGCCAACACGAGCAGTACTTC. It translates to CAWRDTRFGTTGQHEQYF.

The CDR3 loop is CSAIDRRTGDTGELFF. The CDR3 nucleotides read TGCAGTGCTATAGATCGGAGGACAGGGGACACCGGGGAGCTGTTTTTT. The chain has TRBV20-1 and TRBJ2-2; 9 positions match TRBD1. Per the germline V gene, CDR1 is DFQATT and CDR2 is SNEGSKA (reference sequence). Trimming at V came to 4 bases and at J to 3 bases, leaving 9 bases not matched to a gene. The CDR3 loop spans 16 amino acids.

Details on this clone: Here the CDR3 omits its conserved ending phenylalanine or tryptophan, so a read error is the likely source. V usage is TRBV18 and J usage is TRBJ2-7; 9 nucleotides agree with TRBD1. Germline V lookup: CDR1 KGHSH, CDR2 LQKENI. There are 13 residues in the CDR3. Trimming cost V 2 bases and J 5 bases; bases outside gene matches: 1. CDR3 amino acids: CASSPGTGNEQYL. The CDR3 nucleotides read TGTGCCAGCTCACCAGGGACAGGGAACGAGCAGTACCTC.

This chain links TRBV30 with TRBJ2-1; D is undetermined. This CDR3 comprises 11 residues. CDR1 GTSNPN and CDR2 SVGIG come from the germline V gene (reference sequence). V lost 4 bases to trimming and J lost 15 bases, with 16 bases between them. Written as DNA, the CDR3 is TGTGCCTGGACCCTGGGCCTTAGGCGGTTCTTC. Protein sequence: CAWTLGLRRFF. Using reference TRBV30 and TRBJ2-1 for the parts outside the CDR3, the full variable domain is SQTIHQWPATLVQPVGSPLSLECTVEGTSNPNLYWYRQAAGRGLQLLFYSVGIGQISSEVPQNLSASRPQDRQFILSSKKLLLSDSGFYLCAWTLGLRRFFGPGTRLTVL.

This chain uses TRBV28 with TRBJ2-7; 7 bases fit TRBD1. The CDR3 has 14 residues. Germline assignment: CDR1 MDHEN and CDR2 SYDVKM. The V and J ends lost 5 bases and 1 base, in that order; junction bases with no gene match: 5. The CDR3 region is CASSPWDRSYEQYF. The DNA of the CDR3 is TGTGCCAGCAGTCCATGGGACAGATCCTACGAGCAGTACTTC.

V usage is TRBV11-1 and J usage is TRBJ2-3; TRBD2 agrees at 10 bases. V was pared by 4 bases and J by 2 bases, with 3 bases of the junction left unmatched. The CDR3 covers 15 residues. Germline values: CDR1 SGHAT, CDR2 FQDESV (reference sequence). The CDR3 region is CASSSLAGDTDTQYF. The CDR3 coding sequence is TGTGCCAGCAGCTCCCTAGCGGGAGACACAGATACGCAGTATTTT. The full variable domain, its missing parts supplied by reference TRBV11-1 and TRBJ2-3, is EAEVAQSPRYKITEKSQAVAFWCDPISGHATLYWYRQILGQGPELLVQFQDESVVDDSQLPKDRFSAERLKGVDSTLKIQPAELGDSAMYLCASSSLAGDTDTQYFGPGTRLTVL.

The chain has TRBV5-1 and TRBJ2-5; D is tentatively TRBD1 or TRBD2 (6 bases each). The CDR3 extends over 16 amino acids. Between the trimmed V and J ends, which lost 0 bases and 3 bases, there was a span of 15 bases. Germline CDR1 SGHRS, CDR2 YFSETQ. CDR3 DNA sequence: TGCGCCAGCAGCTTGGGGATTTGGGGGGCCAAAGAGACCCAGTACTTC. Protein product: CASSLGIWGAKETQYF.

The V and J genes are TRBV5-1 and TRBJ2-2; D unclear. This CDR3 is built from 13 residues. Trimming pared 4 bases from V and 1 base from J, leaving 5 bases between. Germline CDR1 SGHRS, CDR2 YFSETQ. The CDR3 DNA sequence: TGCGCCAGCAGCGCGGAGAACACCGGGGAGCTGTTTTTT. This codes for CASSAENTGELFF.

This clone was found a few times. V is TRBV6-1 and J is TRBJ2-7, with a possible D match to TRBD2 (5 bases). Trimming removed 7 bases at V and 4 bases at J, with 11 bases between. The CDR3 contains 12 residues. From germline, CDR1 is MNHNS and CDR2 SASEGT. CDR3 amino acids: CASITGCYEQYF. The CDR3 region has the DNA TGTGCCAGCATAACGGGGTGTTACGAGCAGTACTTC.

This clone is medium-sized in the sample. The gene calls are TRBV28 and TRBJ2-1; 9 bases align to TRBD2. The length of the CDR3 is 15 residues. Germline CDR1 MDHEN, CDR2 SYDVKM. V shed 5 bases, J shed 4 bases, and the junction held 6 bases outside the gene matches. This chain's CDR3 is CASSPGGRDYNEQFF. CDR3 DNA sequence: TGTGCCAGCAGTCCAGGCGGGAGGGATTACAATGAGCAGTTCTTC.

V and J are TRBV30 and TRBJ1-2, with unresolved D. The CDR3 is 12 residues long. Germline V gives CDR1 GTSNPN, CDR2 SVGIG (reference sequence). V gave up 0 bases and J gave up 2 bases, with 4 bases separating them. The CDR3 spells CAWSVSNYGYTF. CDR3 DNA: TGTGCCTGGAGTGTGTCCAACTATGGCTACACCTTC.

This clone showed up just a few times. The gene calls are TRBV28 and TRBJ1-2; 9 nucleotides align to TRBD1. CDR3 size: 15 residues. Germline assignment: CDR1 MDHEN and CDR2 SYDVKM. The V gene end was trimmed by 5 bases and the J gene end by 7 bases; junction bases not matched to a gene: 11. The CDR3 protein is CASSGHRDRVSGYTF. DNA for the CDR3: TGTGCCAGCAGTGGTCACCGGGACAGGGTATCTGGCTACACCTTC.